These T cell receptor beta chains were read from a single sample in a study of blood T cell repertoires in COVID-19. Clones were read by immunoSEQ multiplex PCR, and TCRdb kept only the in-frame ones, dropping some. The sample has roughly 280,000 clones, around four fifths seen once. Source material: peripheral blood. The receptors were gathered from a man in his sixties with acute or convalescent COVID-19. Each CDR3 is given with its conserved first and last residue. A D gene is named only where the DNA matches it firmly. Only some rows state a clone size, as once, few, many or a class for expanded clones.

v_call: TRBV20-1; clone_size: NA; j_call: TRBJ1-1; d_call: TRBD1; cdr3_aa: CSASRGGQPEAFF; cdr3_nt: TGCAGTGCTAGTAGAGGGGGACAGCCTGAAGCTTTCTTT
v_call: TRBV5-6; clone_size: NA; j_call: TRBJ2-7; d_call: TRBD1; cdr3_aa: CASSLGQSYEQYF; cdr3_nt: TGTGCCAGCAGCCTGGGACAGTCTTACGAGCAGTACTTC
v_call: TRBV19; clone_size: few; j_call: TRBJ2-2; d_call: TRBD1; cdr3_aa: CATTAGTGAATGELFF; cdr3_nt: TGTGCCACCACGGCAGGGACAGGGGCGGCCACCGGGGAGCTGTTTTTT
v_call: TRBV5-1; clone_size: once; j_call: TRBJ1-1; d_call: NA; cdr3_aa: CASSLELLNTEAFF; cdr3_nt: TGCGCCAGCAGCTTGGAACTGCTTAACACTGAAGCTTTCTTT
v_call: TRBV5-1; clone_size: NA; j_call: TRBJ1-1; d_call: NA; cdr3_aa: CASSRGRPTEAFF; cdr3_nt: TGCGCCAGCAGCCGGGGGAGGCCCACTGAAGCTTTCTTT
v_call: TRBV6-5; clone_size: NA; j_call: TRBJ2-1; d_call: TRBD2; cdr3_aa: CASSPTGGQYNEQFF; cdr3_nt: TGTGCCAGCAGTCCAACGGGAGGGCAGTACAATGAGCAGTTCTTC
v_call: TRBV6-4; clone_size: NA; j_call: TRBJ2-6; d_call: NA; cdr3_aa: CASSDLPSPGANVLTF; cdr3_nt: TGTGCCAGCAGTGACCTCCCTAGTCCTGGGGCCAACGTCCTGACTTTC
v_call: TRBV4-1; clone_size: NA; j_call: TRBJ2-1; d_call: TRBD2; cdr3_aa: CASSRGRGGLAANEQFF; cdr3_nt: TGCGCCAGCAGCCGGGGGAGAGGGGGACTAGCGGCCAATGAGCAGTTCTTC
v_call: TRBV2; clone_size: few; j_call: TRBJ2-2; d_call: NA; cdr3_aa: CASTREKITGELFF; cdr3_nt: TGTGCCAGCACGAGGGAGAAAATCACCGGGGAGCTGTTTTTT
v_call: TRBV7-2; clone_size: NA; j_call: TRBJ2-5; d_call: TRBD2; cdr3_aa: CASSAGGGQETQYF; cdr3_nt: TGTGCCAGCAGCGCGGGGGGGGGTCAAGAGACCCAGTACTTC
v_call: TRBV2; clone_size: NA; j_call: TRBJ2-2; d_call: TRBD2; cdr3_aa: CASGLAGAGELFF; cdr3_nt: TGTGCCAGCGGACTAGCGGGGGCCGGGGAGCTGTTTTTT
v_call: TRBV18; clone_size: once; j_call: TRBJ1-1; d_call: NA; cdr3_aa: CASSPMDFHTEAFF; cdr3_nt: TGTGCCAGCTCACCTATGGACTTCCACACTGAAGCTTTCTTT
v_call: TRBV6-1; clone_size: once; j_call: TRBJ2-3; d_call: TRBD1; cdr3_aa: CASSEGTGLYSDTQYF; cdr3_nt: TGTGCCAGCAGTGAAGGGACAGGGTTATATTCAGATACGCAGTATTTT
v_call: TRBV2; clone_size: NA; j_call: TRBJ2-5; d_call: TRBD1; cdr3_aa: CASSVMGQKQETQYF; cdr3_nt: TGTGCCAGCAGCGTAATGGGACAGAAGCAAGAGACCCAGTACTTC
v_call: TRBV12-3/TRBV12-4; clone_size: NA; j_call: TRBJ1-5; d_call: NA; cdr3_aa: CASSRQEYQPQHF; cdr3_nt: TGTGCCAGCAGTCGACAGGAATATCAGCCCCAGCATTTT
v_call: TRBV2; clone_size: NA; j_call: TRBJ1-6; d_call: TRBD1; cdr3_aa: CASNDRDARSPLHF; cdr3_nt: TGTGCCAGCAACGACAGGGACGCCCGCTCACCCCTCCACTTT
v_call: TRBV5-5; clone_size: few; j_call: TRBJ1-1; d_call: NA; cdr3_aa: CASSATVREAEAFF; cdr3_nt: TGTGCCAGCAGCGCGACCGTCAGGGAGGCTGAAGCTTTCTTT
v_call: TRBV5-6; clone_size: once; j_call: TRBJ1-3; d_call: NA; cdr3_aa: CASSLEGARNTIYF; cdr3_nt: TGTGCCAGCAGCTTGGAAGGGGCCAGAAACACCATATATTTT
v_call: TRBV14; clone_size: NA; j_call: TRBJ2-1; d_call: TRBD2; cdr3_aa: CASSHRPGLAGGHSYNEQFF; cdr3_nt: TGTGCCAGCAGCCACCGACCCGGACTAGCGGGGGGTCATTCCTACAATGAGCAGTTCTTC
v_call: TRBV5-1; clone_size: NA; j_call: TRBJ2-5; d_call: NA; cdr3_aa: CASSLEGREETQYF; cdr3_nt: TGCGCCAGCAGCTTGGAGGGTAGGGAGGAGACCCAGTACTTC
v_call: TRBV2; clone_size: NA; j_call: TRBJ2-2; d_call: NA; cdr3_aa: CASSMTGLNTGELFF; cdr3_nt: TGTGCCAGCAGTATGACAGGACTGAACACCGGGGAGCTGTTTTTT
v_call: TRBV5-1; clone_size: NA; j_call: TRBJ2-5; d_call: TRBD2; cdr3_aa: CASSLAGTSGMGDETQYF; cdr3_nt: TGCGCCAGCAGCTTGGCCGGGACTAGCGGGATGGGGGACGAGACCCAGTACTTC